This T cell receptor beta chain was documented in a study of shared clonotypes between healthy human individuals. Study information: A donor's plate count was three for CD4 naive and three for CD4 memory; CD8 naive had two and CD8 memory one. Whole-study results and caveats: A generally larger estimated richness was seen in naive subsets than in memory subsets. The sharing of around 5% of naive CD4 clonotypes was seen across several donors.

In the authors' workflow: Without quality scores, immunoSEQ junctional reads could not be filtered like full-length reads. The table came from immunoSEQ multiplex PCR; TCRdb's copy has only in-frame clones and leaves some out. V, J and clone size were drawn from that table, and D and trimming were deduced from the DNA. This table holds roughly 2.2 million clones, over 85% found once. The CDR3 runs 14 residues. Trimming took 3 bases from V and 6 from J, leaving 12 bases between them. From germline, CDR1 is MNHEY and CDR2 SVGAGI. Comment on this clone: Its target is unknown.

J is TRBJ2-1 and V is TRBV6-5; D may be TRBD1 or TRBD2 (5 bases each). The receptor was derived from a man younger than 35 in good health. Some clones in this sample may be carry-over from other donors' samples. The material sequenced was naive CD4+ T cells from PBMCs. Indicated subset: CD45RA+ positively selected. The CDR3 region is CASSYKLGTNEQFF. The CDR3 DNA reads as TGTGCCAGCAGTTATAAGTTAGGGACCAATGAGCAGTTCTTC.